The T cell receptor (beta chain) described here comes from a study of T cells in Graves' hyperthyroidism and ophthalmopathy. Germline V lookup: CDR1 KGHDR, CDR2 SFDVKD. V lost 0 bases, J lost 4 bases, and 6 bases lay in between. The CDR3 contains 14 residues. This clonotype was seen at least ten times. Amplified regions were TCR beta CDR3 sequences from RNA transcripts. The HTBI set primed first-round TCR CDR3 RT-PCR. A single record per CDR3 protein comes from TCRdb applying MiXCR to the multiplex PCR reads. The sample consists of hundreds of thousands of distinct CDR3 sequences, 38% of them appearing once.

Sequenced material: blood. The receptor's source is a man aged 18 to 35 with Graves' hyperthyroidism. The chain recombines TRBV24-1 with TRBJ1-5; no definite D call. CDR3 sequence reads: CATSDLPDNQPQHF. CDR3 DNA sequence: TGTGCCACCAGTGATTTGCCTGATAATCAGCCCCAGCATTTT.